This T cell receptor beta chain was captured in a study of T cells expressing NK-cell markers. TCRdb processed the 5' RACE reads again and assigns one entry to each CDR3 protein, with no DNA. The sample data list roughly 380,000 distinct CDR3 sequences. CDR3 length equals 14 residues. The germline V gene encodes CDR1 LNHDA and CDR2 SQIVND (reference sequence). The chain is built from TRBV19 and TRBJ2-7; TCRdb outputs TRBD1, but without DNA this stays unchecked. Source material: blood T cells: a sorted CD56 or NKG2C T cell subset, CD4+ or CD8+ T cells, or bulk PBMC T cells (not recorded which). The TCR comes from a man aged 18 to 70 in good health. The CDR3 is CASNRGQGSYEQYF.